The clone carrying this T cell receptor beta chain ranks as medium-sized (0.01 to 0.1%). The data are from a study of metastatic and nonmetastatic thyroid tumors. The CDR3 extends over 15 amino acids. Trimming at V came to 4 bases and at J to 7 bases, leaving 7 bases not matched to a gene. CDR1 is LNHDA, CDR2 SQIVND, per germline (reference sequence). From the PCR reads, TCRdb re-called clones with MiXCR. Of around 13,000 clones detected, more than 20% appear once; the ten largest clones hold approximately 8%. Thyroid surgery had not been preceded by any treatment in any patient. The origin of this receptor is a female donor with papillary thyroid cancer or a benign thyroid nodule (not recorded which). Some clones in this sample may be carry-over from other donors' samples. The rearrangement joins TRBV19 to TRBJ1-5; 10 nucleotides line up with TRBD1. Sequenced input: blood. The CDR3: CASSKDRGPWQPQHF. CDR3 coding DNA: TGTGCCAGTAGTAAAGACAGGGGGCCGTGGCAGCCCCAGCATTTT.